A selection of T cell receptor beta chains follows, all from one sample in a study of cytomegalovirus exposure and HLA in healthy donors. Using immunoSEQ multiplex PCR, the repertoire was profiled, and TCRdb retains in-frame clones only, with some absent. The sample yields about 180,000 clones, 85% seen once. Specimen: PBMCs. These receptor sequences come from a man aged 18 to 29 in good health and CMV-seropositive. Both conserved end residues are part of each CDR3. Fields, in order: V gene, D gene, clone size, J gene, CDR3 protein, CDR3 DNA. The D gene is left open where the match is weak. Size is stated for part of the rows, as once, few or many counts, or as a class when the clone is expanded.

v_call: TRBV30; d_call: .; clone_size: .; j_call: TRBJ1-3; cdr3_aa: CAWNEKAGNTIYF; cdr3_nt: TGTGCCTGGAACGAGAAAGCAGGAAACACCATATATTTT
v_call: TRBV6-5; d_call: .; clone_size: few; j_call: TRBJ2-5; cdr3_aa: CASSYSIGRGETQYF; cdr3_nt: TGTGCCAGCAGTTACTCGATTGGCCGGGGAGAGACCCAGTACTTC
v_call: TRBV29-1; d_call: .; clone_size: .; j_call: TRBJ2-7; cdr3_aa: CSVLISGVEQYF; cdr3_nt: TGCAGCGTGCTTATCTCAGGGGTCGAGCAGTACTTC
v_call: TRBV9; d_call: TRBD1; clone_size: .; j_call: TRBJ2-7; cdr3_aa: CASSAYIGGPGMDEQYF; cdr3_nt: TGTGCCAGCAGCGCTTATATAGGGGGCCCAGGGATGGACGAGCAGTACTTC
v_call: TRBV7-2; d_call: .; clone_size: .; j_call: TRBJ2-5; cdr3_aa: CASSSGGAGQTQYF; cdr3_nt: TGTGCCAGCAGCTCGGGGGGCGCCGGGCAGACCCAGTACTTC
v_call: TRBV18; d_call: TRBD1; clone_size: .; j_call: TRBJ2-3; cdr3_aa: CASSPRQGGTDTQYF; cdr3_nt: TGTGCCAGCTCACCACGACAGGGGGGCACAGATACGCAGTATTTT
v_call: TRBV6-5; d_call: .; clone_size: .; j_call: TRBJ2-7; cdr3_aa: CASRSRTGPNEQYF; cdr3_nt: TGTGCCAGCAGGTCACGAACTGGTCCCAACGAGCAGTACTTC
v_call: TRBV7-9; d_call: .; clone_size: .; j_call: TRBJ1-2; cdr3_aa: CASSLARSENSPGLAGYTF; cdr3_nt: TGTGCCAGCAGCTTAGCTAGGTCGGAGAACTCGCCGGGTCTCGCTGGCTACACCTTC
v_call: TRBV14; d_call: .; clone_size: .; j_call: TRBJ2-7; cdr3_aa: CASSQIAVSEQYF; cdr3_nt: TGTGCCAGCAGCCAAATTGCGGTTAGCGAGCAGTACTTC
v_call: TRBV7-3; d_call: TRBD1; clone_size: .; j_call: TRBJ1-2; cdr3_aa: CASSPGQGRGYTF; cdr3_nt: TGTGCCAGCAGCCCCGGACAGGGTCGTGGCTACACCTTC
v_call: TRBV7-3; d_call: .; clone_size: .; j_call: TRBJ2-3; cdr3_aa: CASSLTGRASDTQYF; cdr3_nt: TGTGCCAGCAGCTTAACTGGCAGGGCGTCAGATACGCAGTATTTT
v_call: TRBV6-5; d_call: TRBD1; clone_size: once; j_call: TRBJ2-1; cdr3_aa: CASSYRQGNNEQFF; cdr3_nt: TGTGCCAGCAGTTACCGACAGGGAAACAATGAGCAGTTCTTC
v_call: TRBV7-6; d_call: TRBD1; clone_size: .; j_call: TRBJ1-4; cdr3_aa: CASSARSRGRGEKLFF; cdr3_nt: TGTGCCAGCAGCGCTCGTTCCAGGGGGCGAGGGGAAAAACTGTTTTTT
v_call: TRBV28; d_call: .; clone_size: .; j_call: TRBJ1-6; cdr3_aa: CASSFRSYNSPLHF; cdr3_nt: TGTGCCAGCAGTTTCCGCAGCTATAATTCACCCCTCCACTTT
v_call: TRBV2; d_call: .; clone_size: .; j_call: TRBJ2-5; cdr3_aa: CASSGGQGLPKTQYF; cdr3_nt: TGTGCCAGCAGTGGGGGGCAGGGACTACCAAAGACCCAGTACTTC
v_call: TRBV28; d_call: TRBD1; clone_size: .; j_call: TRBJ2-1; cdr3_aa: CASSLQGTGDNWGGSMDEQFF; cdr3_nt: TGTGCCAGCAGTTTACAGGGGACAGGGGATAATTGGGGGGGTTCAATGGATGAGCAGTTCTTC
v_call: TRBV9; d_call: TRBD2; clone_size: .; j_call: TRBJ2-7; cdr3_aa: CASSAGLAQGEQYF; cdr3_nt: TGTGCCAGCAGCGCGGGACTAGCGCAAGGTGAGCAGTACTTC
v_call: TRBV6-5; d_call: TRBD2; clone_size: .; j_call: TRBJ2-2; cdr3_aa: CASSLAGADTGELFF; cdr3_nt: TGTGCCAGCAGCCTAGCGGGGGCCGACACCGGGGAGCTGTTTTTT
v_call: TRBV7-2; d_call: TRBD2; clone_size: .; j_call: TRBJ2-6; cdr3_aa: CASSLRASGVSGANVLTF; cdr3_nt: TGTGCCAGCAGCTTACGTGCTAGCGGGGTCTCTGGGGCCAACGTCCTGACTTTC
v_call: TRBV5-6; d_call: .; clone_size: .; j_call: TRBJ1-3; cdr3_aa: CASSLLVGGSSGNTIYF; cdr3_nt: TGTGCCAGCAGCTTGTTGGTCGGAGGAAGCTCTGGAAACACCATATATTTT
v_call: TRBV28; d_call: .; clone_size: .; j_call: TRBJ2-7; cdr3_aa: CASSSGQGYEQYF; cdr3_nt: TGTGCCAGCAGTTCGGGTCAGGGCTACGAGCAGTACTTC
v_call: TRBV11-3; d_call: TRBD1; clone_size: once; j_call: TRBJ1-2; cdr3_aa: CASSLGTGPNYGYTF; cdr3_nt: TGTGCCAGCAGCTTAGGGACAGGCCCTAACTATGGCTACACCTTC
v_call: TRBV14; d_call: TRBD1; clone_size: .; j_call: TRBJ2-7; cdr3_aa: CASSRDRVAAYEQYF; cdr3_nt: TGTGCCAGCAGCCGGGACAGGGTAGCGGCCTACGAGCAGTACTTC
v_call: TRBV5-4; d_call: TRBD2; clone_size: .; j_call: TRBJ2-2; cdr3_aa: CASSSSPGLAADGELFF; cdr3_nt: TGTGCCAGCAGCTCGTCACCGGGACTAGCGGCCGACGGGGAGCTGTTTTTT
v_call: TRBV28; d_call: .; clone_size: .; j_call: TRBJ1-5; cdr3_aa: CASSSGSQKSNQPQHF; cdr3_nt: TGTGCCAGCTCCTCGGGTTCCCAGAAGAGCAATCAGCCCCAGCATTTT
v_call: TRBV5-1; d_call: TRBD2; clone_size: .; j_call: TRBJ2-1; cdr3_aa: CASSRLAGDYNEQFF; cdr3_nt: TGCGCCAGCAGCCGGCTAGCGGGGGACTACAATGAGCAGTTCTTC
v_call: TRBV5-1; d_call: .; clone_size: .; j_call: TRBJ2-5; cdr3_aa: CASSLGYSQETQYF; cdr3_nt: TGCGCCAGCAGCTTGGGCTACTCTCAAGAGACCCAGTACTTC
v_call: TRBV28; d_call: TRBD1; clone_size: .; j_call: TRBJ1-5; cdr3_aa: CASSLETGVPLRQPQHF; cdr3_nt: TGTGCCAGCAGTTTAGAGACAGGGGTCCCCTTGAGGCAGCCCCAGCATTTT
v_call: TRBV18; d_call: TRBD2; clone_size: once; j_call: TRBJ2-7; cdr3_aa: CASSPPSSGRSEQYF; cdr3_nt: TGTGCCAGCTCACCACCCTCAAGCGGGAGAAGCGAGCAGTACTTC
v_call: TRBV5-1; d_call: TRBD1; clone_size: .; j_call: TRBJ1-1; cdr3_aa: CASSLGQPNTEAFF; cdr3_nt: TGCGCCAGCAGCCTGGGACAGCCGAACACTGAAGCTTTCTTT
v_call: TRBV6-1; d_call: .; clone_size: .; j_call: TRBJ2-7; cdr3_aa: CASGTGTRDEQYF; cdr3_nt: TGTGCCAGCGGAACAGGGACGAGGGACGAGCAGTACTTC
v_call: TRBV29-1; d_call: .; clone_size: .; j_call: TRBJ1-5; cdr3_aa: CSVVESSNQPQHF; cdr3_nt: TGCAGCGTTGTAGAGAGTAGCAATCAGCCCCAGCATTTT